The 22 T cell receptor beta chains in this list originate from one sample, sequenced in a study of cytomegalovirus exposure and HLA in healthy donors. PCR was performed using 60 Vbeta and 13 Jbeta primers. Using immunoSEQ multiplex PCR, the repertoire was profiled, and TCRdb retains in-frame clones only, with some absent. The sample holds about 210,000 clones. The sequencing input was PBMCs. These receptors were obtained from a woman aged 30 to 39 in good health and CMV-seropositive.

The chain couples TRBV25-1 to TRBJ2-3; no reliable D call. This CDR3 region has 13 residues. CDR1 is MGHDK, CDR2 SYGVNS, per germline. V lost 4 bases, J lost 4 bases, and 9 bases lay in between. The CDR3 is CASSGSVPDTQYF. The DNA for the CDR3 is TGTGCCAGCAGTGGATCAGTTCCAGATACGCAGTATTTT. Full variable domain (outside the CDR3, taken from reference TRBV25-1 and TRBJ2-3): EADIYQTPRYLVIGTGKKITLECSQTMGHDKMYWYQQDPGMELHLIHYSYGVNSTEKGDLSSESTVSRIRTEHFPLTLESARPSHTSQYLCASSGSVPDTQYFGPGTRLTVL.

The V gene is TRBV4-3, the J gene TRBJ1-1; possibly TRBD1 for D (6 bases). The CDR3 contains 16 residues. Germline values: CDR1 LGHNA, CDR2 YSLEER. V was shortened by 2 bases and J by 1 base, with 14 bases between the two germline ends. Written as DNA, the CDR3 is TGCGCCAGCAGCCAACTCGCAGGGGCGGGGAACACTGAAGCTTTCTTT. It translates to CASSQLAGAGNTEAFF.

This chain connects TRBV7-9 to TRBJ2-7; D is perhaps TRBD1 (6 bases). Deletions cut 6 bases from V and 2 bases from J, with 20 bases between. Germline V lookup: CDR1 SEHNR, CDR2 FQNEAQ (reference sequence). The CDR3 is made up of 16 amino acids. CDR3 DNA: TGTGCCAGCAGGCCTATTTCGGACAGAGGAGCCTACGAGCAGTACTTC. Its protein is CASRPISDRGAYEQYF.

This rearrangement joins TRBV2 to TRBJ2-5; 15 nucleotides match TRBD2. The J call is doubtful: the DNA matches TRBJ2-7 better. The CDR3 runs to 19 residues. Germline V gene data show CDR1 as SNHLY and CDR2 as FYNNEI. CDR3 coding DNA: TGTGCCAGCAGTCAACATCCGGGACTAGCGGGAGGCGGCACCTACGAGCAGTACTTC. Translating gives CASSQHPGLAGGGTYEQYF.

The chain recombines TRBV9 with TRBJ2-7; perhaps TRBD2 as D (5 bases). CDR3 length equals 16 residues. V was clipped by 3 bases and J by 0 bases, with 16 bases between them. Germline-derived CDR1 and CDR2 are SGDLS and YYNGEE. CDR3: CASSARGKGNSYEQYF. The CDR3 DNA sequence: TGTGCCAGCAGCGCTCGGGGTAAGGGAAACTCCTACGAGCAGTACTTC.

The chain has TRBV7-8 and TRBJ1-5; D remains ambiguous. CDR1 and CDR2 (germline): SGHVS, FQNEAQ. This CDR3 region has 14 residues. V dropped 10 bases and J dropped 7 bases, with 20 bases sitting between them. DNA of the CDR3: TGTGCCACCCACCCCAAAGGCGGGTGGCAGCCCCAGCATTTT. It specifies CATHPKGGWQPQHF. Based on the CDR3 plus reference TRBV7-8 and TRBJ1-5, the full variable domain is GAGVSQSPRYKVAKRGQDVALRCDPISGHVSLFWYQQALGQGPEFLTYFQNEAQLDKSGLPSDRFFAERPEGSVSTLKIQRTQQEDSAVYLCATHPKGGWQPQHFGDGTRLSIL.

This chain connects TRBV27 to TRBJ2-2; 7 bases align to TRBD2. Germline V gene sequence: CDR1 MNHEY, CDR2 SMNVEV (reference sequence). Trimming cost V 6 bases and J 3 bases; bases outside gene matches: 7. The CDR3 totals 15 residues. The DNA of the CDR3 is TGTGCCAGCAGAAAATCTAGCGGATACACCGGGGAGCTGTTTTTT. It specifies CASRKSSGYTGELFF.

The chain uses TRBV28 and TRBJ1-2; no definite D call. Trimming removed 3 bases at V and 3 bases at J, with 23 bases between. The CDR3 is 18 amino acids. Looked up from germline, CDR1 is MDHEN and CDR2 is SYDVKM. The CDR3 DNA is TGTGCCAGCAGTTTCCCCACGCGGGCAGCACCCACTGACTATGGCTACACCTTC. It specifies CASSFPTRAAPTDYGYTF.

The V call is TRBV7-2, the J call TRBJ1-1, with D tentatively TRBD1 (6 bases). Looked up from germline, CDR1 is SGHTA and CDR2 is FQGNSA. This CDR3 contains 15 residues. Trimming cost V 4 bases and J 10 bases, with 22 bases left between them. CDR3 region: CASSYPMGQGRLAFF. CDR3 sequence (DNA): TGTGCCAGCAGCTACCCTATGGGACAAGGTCGGCTAGCTTTCTTT.

In DNA form, the CDR3 reads TGTGCCTGGAGTGTAGGGGCCTACGAGCAGTACTTC. This translates into CAWSVGAYEQYF. The chain is built from TRBV30 and TRBJ2-7, with D possibly TRBD1 on 5 matching bases. With 0 bases removed from V and 2 bases from J, the gap between germline ends came to 5 bases. Per germline, CDR1 GTSNPN and CDR2 SVGIG (reference sequence). This CDR3 is built from 12 residues.

The chain has TRBV5-5 and TRBJ2-5; unclear D gene. The CDR3 covers 14 residues. Germline V gene data show CDR1 as SGHKS and CDR2 as YYEKEE (reference sequence). Trimming left V 3 bases short and J 0 bases short, with 9 bases between. The CDR3 DNA is TGTGCCAGCAGCTCGCGGCAGTACCAAGAGACCCAGTACTTC. Translating it yields CASSSRQYQETQYF.

The rearrangement joins TRBV19 to TRBJ2-7; 11 positions agree with TRBD1. This CDR3 is 16 amino acids long. Germline V lookup: CDR1 LNHDA, CDR2 SQIVND (reference sequence). The J segment lost 3 bases and the V segment lost 3 bases, leaving 7 bases of the junction unmatched. The CDR3 DNA sequence: TGTGCCAGTAGTATGGGAGCCGGGACAGGGGGCTACGAGCAGTACTTC. Translated: CASSMGAGTGGYEQYF.

This chain links TRBV28 with TRBJ2-7; 14 bases match TRBD2. Germline loops: CDR1 MDHEN, CDR2 SYDVKM. The V gene end was trimmed by 4 bases and the J gene end by 6 bases; junction bases not matched to a gene: 5. This CDR3 has 15 amino acids. The CDR3 nucleotides read TGTGCCAGCAGTTCCGGGACTAGCGGGAGCAGCGAGCAGTACTTC. Translated, it gives CASSSGTSGSSEQYF.

V and J are TRBV5-1 and TRBJ1-2; D gene ambiguous. The ends were cut back, 0 bases at V and 3 bases at J, with 6 bases in the middle. Germline V gene sequence: CDR1 SGHRS, CDR2 YFSETQ. The CDR3 loop spans 13 amino acids. CDR3 sequence (DNA): TGCGCCAGCAGCTTGGCCGGGGACTATGGCTACACCTTC. Its translation is CASSLAGDYGYTF.

The J gene is TRBJ1-2, the V gene TRBV6-1, with a tentative D call TRBD1 (6 bases). In germline, CDR1 is MNHNS, CDR2 SASEGT. The CDR3 extends over 15 amino acids. With 6 bases removed from V and 4 bases from J, the gap between germline ends came to 18 bases. For the CDR3, the DNA is TGTGCCAGCAGCCTAGGGACATGGACGATCTATGGCTACACCTTC. Residues: CASSLGTWTIYGYTF.

V and J are TRBV6-5 and TRBJ2-7; 7 bases align to TRBD1. The V and J ends lost 6 bases and 3 bases, in that order; junction bases with no gene match: 8. The CDR3 runs to 14 residues. In germline, CDR1 is MNHEY, CDR2 SVGAGI. The CDR3 nucleotides are TGTGCCAGCAGCGACAGGGCGTGGGACTACGAGCAGTACTTC. Amino acid sequence: CASSDRAWDYEQYF.

The J gene is TRBJ2-3, the V gene TRBV30; TRBD2 matches at 13 bases. Germline V gene data show CDR1 as GTSNPN and CDR2 as SVGIG (reference sequence). J lost 6 bases, V lost 6 bases, and 3 bases had no gene match. This CDR3 comprises 13 residues. The CDR3 DNA reads as TGTGCCTGCGGACTAGCGGGAGCGGATACGCAGTATTTT. Protein: CACGLAGADTQYF.

V is TRBV6-6 and J is TRBJ1-6; D not resolved. The V and J ends lost 6 bases and 10 bases respectively, with 16 bases between them. The CDR3 totals 14 residues. Germline V gene lookup returns CDR1 MNHNY and CDR2 SVGAGI (reference sequence). The CDR3 sequence: CASRRIGRESPLHF. The CDR3 DNA follows: TGTGCCAGCAGGAGGATAGGGAGGGAATCACCCCTCCACTTT.

The chain couples TRBV29-1 to TRBJ2-7; 8 positions agree with TRBD1. With 0 bases clipped from V and 7 bases from J, the junction kept 2 bases outside the gene matches. In germline, CDR1 is SQVTM, CDR2 ANQGSEA. CDR3 size: 12 residues. The CDR3: CSVEEGQAEQYF. DNA of the CDR3: TGCAGCGTTGAAGAGGGACAGGCGGAGCAGTACTTC.

V and J are TRBV6-5 and TRBJ1-1, with a tentative D call TRBD1 (6 bases). The CDR3 extends over 16 amino acids. Trimming removed 0 bases from V and 10 bases from J, with 21 bases in between. Germline CDR1 reads MNHEY; CDR2 reads SVGAGI. CDR3 protein: CASSYSRNQGLFAAFF. DNA of the CDR3: TGTGCCAGCAGTTACTCCCGAAACCAGGGGCTCTTTGCAGCTTTCTTT.

This chain links TRBV2 with TRBJ1-1; the match to TRBD1 covers 9 bases. Trimming at V came to 6 bases and at J to 5 bases, leaving 10 bases not matched to a gene. The germline CDR1 and CDR2 sequences are SNHLY and FYNNEI. This CDR3 region has 15 residues. The CDR3 protein is CASRAGGQGRTEAFF. The CDR3 region has the DNA TGTGCCAGCAGGGCCGGAGGACAGGGGCGGACTGAAGCTTTCTTT.

This sequence joins TRBV4-1 and TRBJ2-7; D is ambiguous. Germline assignment: CDR1 MGHRA and CDR2 YSYEKL. The V and J ends lost 0 bases and 3 bases respectively, with 9 bases between them. CDR3 length: 14 amino acids. As DNA, the CDR3 is TGCGCCAGCAGCCAAGAGAACAGTAACTACGAGCAGTACTTC. This translates into CASSQENSNYEQYF.